The 28 T cell receptor beta chains listed next were all sequenced from one sample in a study of CD8 T cells in Susac syndrome. The authors reverse transcribed roughly 0.5 to 1 ug RNA with random hexamers. TCRdb recomputed calls from the immunoSEQ multiplex PCR reads with MiXCR, one row per CDR3 protein. The sample includes 200,000 or so distinct CDR3 sequences, roughly 94% seen only once; the top ten take about 0.15%. Sequencing was carried out using CD8+ T cells from PBMCs. Every receptor here comes from a human donor with Susac syndrome.

The V call is TRBV27, the J call TRBJ2-7, with 7 nucleotides matching TRBD1. This CDR3 is built from 15 residues. The V gene's germline CDR1 is MNHEY and CDR2 SMNVEV (reference sequence). With 7 bases clipped from V and 0 bases from J, the junction kept 9 bases outside the gene matches. Here the CDR3 DNA reads TGTGCCAGCACAGTACGGACAGGCACCTCCTACGAGCAGTACTTC. It translates to CASTVRTGTSYEQYF.

J is TRBJ2-7 and V is TRBV3-1; weak D call: TRBD1 (5 bases). The V gene's germline CDR1 is LGHDT and CDR2 YNNKEL (reference sequence). The V end lost 5 bases, the J end lost 2 bases, and 10 bases lay between the germline ends. CDR3 size: 13 residues. CDR3 in DNA: TGTGCCAGCAGCTATACAGGTACCTACGAGCAGTACTTC. Its protein is CASSYTGTYEQYF.

This chain connects TRBV24-1 to TRBJ2-1, with 7 positions matching TRBD2. The V gene end was trimmed by 5 bases and the J gene end by 9 bases; junction bases not matched to a gene: 12. Germline loops: CDR1 KGHDR, CDR2 SFDVKD. The CDR3 extends over 15 amino acids. The CDR3 DNA sequence: TGTGCCACCAGTGCTGTGGGCCCGGGAGGAAGTGAGCAGTTCTTC. Encoded protein: CATSAVGPGGSEQFF.

This clonotype was seen more than once but under ten times. The chain combines TRBV10-2 with TRBJ2-7; D is ambiguous. Trimming shortened V by 0 bases and J by 3 bases, and 9 bases separated the two germline ends. This CDR3 comprises 14 residues. Germline values: CDR1 WSHSY, CDR2 SAAADI. The CDR3 loop reads CASSESPRNYEQYF. For the CDR3, the DNA is TGCGCCAGCAGTGAGTCGCCTAGAAACTACGAGCAGTACTTC.

The chain employs TRBV18 and TRBJ1-1; 7 bases agree with TRBD1. The CDR3 is 14 amino acids. Germline V gene data show CDR1 as KGHSH and CDR2 as LQKENI. V dropped 5 bases and J dropped 4; count of bases not matched to a gene: 7. The CDR3 DNA reads as TGTGCCAGCTCAGCCGGGACAGAGTCCACTGAAGCTTTCTTT. Translating gives CASSAGTESTEAFF.

V gene TRBV7-9 combines with J gene TRBJ1-1, with 7 positions matching TRBD1. Losses at the gene ends were 6 bases for V and 0 bases for J; bases not matched to a gene: 7. Germline V gene lookup returns CDR1 SEHNR and CDR2 FQNEAQ (reference sequence). This CDR3 comprises 15 residues. The CDR3 protein is CASRRDSIMNTEAFF. The CDR3 DNA follows: TGTGCCAGCAGACGGGACAGCATTATGAACACTGAAGCTTTCTTT.

The gene calls are TRBV7-3 and TRBJ2-4; a possible D gene is TRBD1 (5 bases). Germline V gives CDR1 SGHTA, CDR2 FQGTGA. The CDR3 spans 13 residues. Between the trimmed V and J ends, which lost 4 bases and 9 bases, there was a span of 13 bases. CDR3 sequence (DNA): TGTGCCAGCAGCTCCGACAGTTACAGCATTCAGTACTTC. Protein product: CASSSDSYSIQYF. The whole variable domain, filled in from reference TRBV7-3 and TRBJ2-4, reads GAGVSQTPSNKVTEKGKYVELRCDPISGHTALYWYRQSLGQGPEFLIYFQGTGAADDSGLPNDRFFAVRPEGSVSTLKIQRTERGDSAVYLCASSSDSYSIQYFGAGTRLSVL.

The chain joins TRBV20-1 to TRBJ1-2, with 7 bases lining up with TRBD1. J was trimmed by 1 base and V by 5 bases; bases with no gene match: 4. Germline lookup yields CDR1 DFQATT and CDR2 SNEGSKA (reference sequence). The CDR3 is 13 residues long. This chain's CDR3 is CSAEGQINYGYTF. CDR3 bases: TGCAGTGCTGAGGGACAGATTAACTATGGCTACACCTTC.

This chain joins TRBV29-1 and TRBJ1-1; D ambiguous. Germline CDR1 is SQVTM and CDR2 is ANQGSEA. CDR3 length: 11 residues. CDR3 nucleotide sequence: TGCACCTCCCTACGGACCACTGAAGCTTTCTTT. Its translation is CTSLRTTEAFF.

The CDR3 DNA reads TGCGCCAGCAGCCAAGAAGGTCCGCGGGGATGGCCCACAGATACGCAGTATTTT. This codes for CASSQEGPRGWPTDTQYF. V and J are TRBV4-1 and TRBJ2-3; the D gene is possibly TRBD2 (6 bases). V shed 0 bases and J shed 2 bases, with 18 bases lying between them. Per the germline V gene, CDR1 is MGHRA and CDR2 is YSYEKL. The CDR3 sequence is 18 residues long.

The V call is TRBV18, the J call TRBJ1-2; D remains ambiguous. V was clipped by 1 base and J by 6 bases, with 12 bases between them. The CDR3 runs 14 residues. Germline V gene sequence: CDR1 KGHSH, CDR2 LQKENI. The CDR3 DNA follows: TGTGCCAGCTCACCACTGCGGGCAGAGGATGGCTACACCTTC. Protein sequence: CASSPLRAEDGYTF.

The rearrangement joins TRBV30 to TRBJ1-6; perhaps TRBD1 as D (6 bases). Germline-derived CDR1 and CDR2 are GTSNPN and SVGIG (reference sequence). CDR3 size: 12 residues. Trimming pared 0 bases from V and 9 bases from J, leaving 6 bases between. DNA for the CDR3: TGTGCCTGGAGTGTAGGGGGTTCACCCCTCCACTTT. This encodes CAWSVGGSPLHF.

V gene TRBV12-3 or TRBV12-4 combines with J gene TRBJ1-1; D possibly corresponds to TRBD1 (6 bases). V lost 5 bases and J lost 2, with 9 bases in between. This CDR3 comprises 13 residues. As DNA, the CDR3 is TGTGCCAGCAGTACAGGGCCCAACACTGAAGCTTTCTTT. Translating gives CASSTGPNTEAFF.

This chain connects TRBV20-1 to TRBJ2-7; D may be TRBD1 or TRBD2 (5 bases each). This CDR3 is built from 15 residues. Germline CDR1 and CDR2: DFQATT and SNEGSKA (reference sequence). V lost 2 bases, J lost 3 bases, and 17 bases lay in between. In nucleotides, the CDR3 is TGCAGTGCTAGACGGGACCCCCGGGCGAGCTACGAGCAGTACTTC. It is translated as CSARRDPRASYEQYF.

J is TRBJ1-1 and V is TRBV24-1, with D maybe TRBD1 (5 bases). Trimming cost V 7 bases and J 2 bases, with 16 bases left between them. The length of the CDR3 is 15 residues. Germline V gene data show CDR1 as KGHDR and CDR2 as SFDVKD. The DNA for the CDR3 is TGTGCCACCAGGAACGGGGGGGTGGTTAACACTGAAGCTTTCTTT. This codes for CATRNGGVVNTEAFF.

The chain carries TRBV7-9 and TRBJ2-7; 10 bases are shared with TRBD2. Trimming cost V 5 bases and J 3 bases; bases outside gene matches: 1. CDR3 length: 13 amino acids. CDR1 is SEHNR and CDR2 is FQNEAQ in the germline V gene (reference sequence). As DNA, the CDR3 is TGTGCCAGCAGCCCTAGCGGGGGCTACGAGCAGTACTTC. This sequence encodes CASSPSGGYEQYF.

The chain employs TRBV5-1 and TRBJ2-1, with 13 positions matching TRBD2. CDR3 length: 15 amino acids. Germline V gene sequence: CDR1 SGHRS, CDR2 YFSETQ. The V and J ends lost 7 bases and 7 bases, in that order; junction bases with no gene match: 8. The CDR3 is CASAFRTSGSNEQFF. The CDR3 DNA reads TGCGCCAGCGCATTTCGGACTAGCGGGAGTAATGAGCAGTTCTTC. Full variable domain (rest looked up from reference TRBV5-1 and TRBJ2-1): KAGVTQTPRYLIKTRGQQVTLSCSPISGHRSVSWYQQTPGQGLQFLFEYFSETQRNKGNFPGRFSGRQFSNSRSEMNVSTLELGDSALYLCASAFRTSGSNEQFFGPGTRLTVL.

The V gene is TRBV19, the J gene TRBJ2-1; D is ambiguous. The V end was cut by 5 bases, the J end by 9 bases, with 11 bases between. Per germline, CDR1 LNHDA and CDR2 SQIVND (reference sequence). The CDR3 covers 12 residues. The chain's CDR3 is CASSPDPGEQFF. The CDR3 region has the DNA TGTGCCAGTAGTCCGGACCCCGGTGAGCAGTTCTTC.

The chain combines TRBV4-1 with TRBJ2-7; weak D call: TRBD2 (6 bases). Germline V CDR1 and CDR2: MGHRA, YSYEKL. The CDR3 runs to 15 residues. Between the trimmed V and J ends, which lost 4 bases and 4 bases, there was a span of 17 bases. The CDR3 sequence: CASSPLEGRQYEQYF. DNA of the CDR3: TGCGCCAGCAGCCCCCTAGAGGGGAGGCAATACGAGCAGTACTTC.

This clonotype appeared a single time. The chain combines TRBV6-1 with TRBJ2-6, with D unclear. V gave up 6 bases and J gave up 0 bases, with 6 bases separating them. The CDR3 is 14 residues long. The germline V gene encodes CDR1 MNHNS and CDR2 SASEGT. The CDR3 coding sequence is TGTGCCAGCAGAATGAGCTCTGGGGCCAACGTCCTGACTTTC. This sequence encodes CASRMSSGANVLTF.

This clonotype was seen just once. The chain links TRBV6-5 to TRBJ1-2; 8 bases line up with TRBD1. Germline CDR1 reads MNHEY; CDR2 reads SVGAGI. The V and J ends lost 5 bases and 4 bases, in that order; junction bases with no gene match: 3. The CDR3 has 13 amino acids. This chain's CDR3 is CASSDGQGYGYTF. The CDR3 coding sequence is TGTGCCAGCAGTGACGGACAGGGCTATGGCTACACCTTC.

This clonotype was counted once. The rearrangement links TRBV6-5 to TRBJ2-2; 11 nucleotides agree with TRBD2. This CDR3 has 18 residues. Germline V gene sequence: CDR1 MNHEY, CDR2 SVGAGI. J gave up 5 bases and V 0 bases, and 8 bases lay outside the gene matches. The CDR3 DNA reads TGTGCCAGCAGTTACTCGATAGTAGCGGGGGGGCGGACCGGGGAGCTGTTTTTT. Translating it yields CASSYSIVAGGRTGELFF.

This clonotype was recorded once. V usage is TRBV20-1 and J usage is TRBJ2-7; D gene unclear. Germline CDR1 is DFQATT and CDR2 is SNEGSKA (reference sequence). The V gene lost 3 bases and the J gene lost 2 bases, with 8 bases spanning the gap. CDR3 length: 12 amino acids. The CDR3 protein is CSARGQPYEQYF. The CDR3 DNA is TGCAGTGCTAGGGGTCAGCCCTACGAGCAGTACTTC.

CDR3 coding DNA: TGCAGCGTTGAAAGTGGTCCCGGGCACACCTTC. Encoded protein: CSVESGPGHTF. V is TRBV29-1 and J is TRBJ1-2; D is unclear. Per germline, CDR1 SQVTM and CDR2 ANQGSEA. V was trimmed by 2 bases and J by 12 bases, leaving 13 bases between them. CDR3 length: 11 residues.

The chain uses TRBV25-1 and TRBJ2-1; D unclear. The CDR3 has 13 residues. Trimming left V 2 bases short and J 8 bases short, with 10 bases between. Per the germline V gene, CDR1 is MGHDK and CDR2 is SYGVNS. The CDR3 here is CASSESNGHEQFF. The CDR3 nucleotides read TGTGCCAGCAGTGAAAGTAACGGACATGAGCAGTTCTTC.

V and J are TRBV12-3 or TRBV12-4 and TRBJ2-3; TRBD2 matches at 9 bases. With 1 base clipped from V and 4 bases from J, the junction kept 3 bases outside the gene matches. The CDR3 spans 15 residues. The CDR3 loop reads CASSLGGGAADTQYF. The CDR3 region has the DNA TGTGCCAGCAGTTTAGGCGGGGGGGCTGCAGATACGCAGTATTTT.

This clonotype was detected only once. The rearrangement links TRBV12-3 or TRBV12-4 to TRBJ2-3, with 7 bases lining up with TRBD2. Trimming took 3 bases from V and 1 from J; bases not matched to a gene: 1. This CDR3 has 14 residues. This CDR3 is CASSLGLRTDTQYF. The CDR3, as DNA: TGTGCCAGCAGTTTGGGACTACGCACAGATACGCAGTATTTT.

The chain joins TRBV23-1 to TRBJ2-6; D is uncertain. TRBV23-1 is reported as an ORF; its role is uncertain. The CDR3 has 16 residues. V shed 0 bases and J shed 0 bases, with 6 bases lying between them. The CDR3 spells CASSQSTSSGANVLTF. The CDR3 coding sequence is TGCGCCAGCAGTCAATCGACAAGCTCTGGGGCCAACGTCCTGACTTTC.